This T cell receptor (beta chain) was obtained from a study of blood T cell repertoires in COVID-19 (dated by TCRdb to the early 2020s). In the study overall: Collaborator samples came from the United States, Italy and Spain and covered acute and convalescent phases of COVID-19. The prospective study material was composed of cDNA or gDNA derived from T cells, B-cell-depleted T cells, or PBMCs. The dataset comprised deeply sampled blood TCRbeta repertoires from subjects exposed to, actively infected with, or recovered from COVID-19. A freely available public database, intended as a resource for researchers studying the immune response to SARS-CoV-2, is where the repertoires were released. The samples were drawn from the first 160 participants of the ongoing ImmuneRACE study and from 1,254 subjects provided by 6 global collaborators. Nearly every sample came with metadata listing a de-identified subject ID, COVID-19 status, age in years and sex. Where HLA class I and class II types were available, the types were taken from metadata supplied by the sample provider, not from assay-based typing.

The collaborating institutions used their own protocols to collect whole blood in K2EDTA tubes. For TCRbeta analysis, collaborators shipped samples in one of three forms: frozen whole blood, isolated PBMCs, or DNA extracted from either of those sample types. Of note for this clone: The antigen this receptor binds is unknown. There are no base qualities to consult, and no much larger clone falls within one base.

Overall results and qualifications from the work: The amount of clinical and demographic metadata varied by source and participant and was provided uncurated.

The immunoSEQ Assay, a bias-controlled multiplex PCR, was used to amplify TCRbeta CDR3 regions from genomic DNA. The source study handled its data this way. Nucleated cell counts per sample were estimated from amplification of reference gene primers within the assay. To quantify the absolute abundance of each unique TCRbeta CDR3 rearrangement, sequence reads were collapsed and filtered. For each sample, productive Simpson clonality was calculated as the square root of Simpson's diversity index over productive rearrangements. What TCRdb holds here is the immuneACCESS table cut down to in-frame rearrangements. Part of the clones is not present; checked against another copy, under half of the missing clones reflect an unresolved V gene, and the others are unexplained. V and J calls and clone size are as listed in that table; D and trimming were resolved from the DNA. The sample has approximately 88,000 clones on record, about 76% of them singletons. About a fifth of the sample goes to the ten largest clones.

The TCR originated in an elderly woman with active or convalescent COVID-19. Material for sequencing was peripheral blood.

The CDR3 region reads CASSRDRGSGTEAFF. The DNA sequence is given as TGTGCCAGCAGCAGAGACAGGGGATCGGGCACTGAAGCTTTCTTT. The rearranged segments are TRBV7-9 and TRBJ1-1, with 8 middle bases fitting TRBD1. Spanning cysteine to phenylalanine, the CDR3 consists of 15 amino acids. The DNA shown is the 45-base CDR3, in frame from base 1. The junction shows trimming of 5 bases on V and 4 bases on J, and the gene matches do not reach 9 bases of it. From the germline V gene (reference sequence), CDR1 is SEHNR and CDR2 is FQNEAQ. Here the CDR3 is joined to the reference TRBV7-9 and TRBJ1-1 genes, and the full variable domain is: DTGVSQNPRHKITKRGQNVTFRCDPISEHNRLYWYRQTLGQGPEFLTYFQNEAQLEKSRLLSDRFSAERPKGSFSTLEIQRTEQGDSAMYLCASSRDRGSGTEAFFGQGTRLTVV.